The 11 T cell receptor beta chains listed next were all sequenced from one sample in a study of beta chain features in type 1 diabetes listed by TCRdb under 2018. These receptors' targets are unknown. Points the paper makes about the study in general: In all four CD4+ subsets, TCRB CDR3 length was moderately but significantly shorter in type 1 diabetes patients.

Library creation used the immunoSEQ multiplex PCR assay. The High Capacity cDNA Reverse Transcription Kit was used to reverse transcribe all of the isolated RNA, meaning that expressed TCRB transcripts were what got sequenced. TCRdb holds this immuneACCESS table with in-frame rearrangements only. Some clones are missing; in checked studies, unresolved V genes explain under half, and the rest has no known cause. A total of about 260,000 clones appear in this sample, just over 20% of them only once. The ten largest account for less than 0.03% of the sample. The sequenced sample was naive CD4+ T cells from blood. Taken with the paper, the label for cell subset or site translates to: true naive CD4+ T cells. The receptors originated from a woman aged 40 to 50 with type 1 diabetes.

The CDR3 DNA sequence: TGTGCCAGCAGCCCGGACGTGGGGCGGGAGACCCAGTACTTC. This sequence encodes CASSPDVGRETQYF. This rearrangement joins TRBV5-4 to TRBJ2-5, with D perhaps matching TRBD1 (5 bases). The V and J ends lost 4 bases and 5 bases respectively, with 15 bases between them. Germline V gene data show CDR1 as SGHNT and CDR2 as YYREEE (reference sequence). The CDR3 has 14 amino acids. Full variable domain (outside the CDR3, taken from reference TRBV5-4 and TRBJ2-5): ETGVTQSPTHLIKTRGQQVTLRCSSQSGHNTVSWYQQALGQGPQFIFQYYREEENGRGNFPPRFSGLQFPNYSSELNVNALELDDSALYLCASSPDVGRETQYFGPGTRLLVL.

This clone has a handful of counts. V gene TRBV7-2 combines with J gene TRBJ2-1, with TRBD1 matching 9 bases. Germline-derived CDR1 and CDR2 are SGHTA and FQGNSA. The CDR3 is 16 residues long. The V gene end was trimmed by 5 bases and the J gene end by 12 bases; junction bases not matched to a gene: 17. This CDR3 is CASSPYPGQGNNRQFF. CDR3 nucleotides: TGTGCCAGCAGCCCATACCCGGGACAGGGAAACAATAGGCAGTTCTTC. The full variable domain, in which reference TRBV7-2 and TRBJ2-1 provide the parts outside the CDR3, is GAGVSQSPSNKVTEKGKDVELRCDPISGHTALYWYRQSLGQGLEFLIYFQGNSAPDKSGLPSDRFSAERTGGSVSTLTIQRTQQEDSAVYLCASSPYPGQGNNRQFFGPGTRLTVL.

This clone was counted a few times. J is TRBJ1-3 and V is TRBV29-1; a possible D gene is TRBD1 (5 bases). The CDR3 is 14 residues long. Trimming took 7 bases from V and 4 from J, leaving 17 bases between them. Germline values: CDR1 SQVTM, CDR2 ANQGSEA. In DNA, the CDR3 is TGCAGCGCAACCACAGGTGGCCAGGGAAACACCATATATTTT. As protein: CSATTGGQGNTIYF.

V is TRBV28 and J is TRBJ1-5; no definite D call. Looked up from germline, CDR1 is MDHEN and CDR2 is SYDVKM. Between the trimmed V and J ends, which lost 8 bases and 0 bases, there was a span of 5 bases. The CDR3 spans 12 residues. The CDR3: CASLSSNQPQHF. The DNA for the CDR3 is TGTGCCAGCTTATCTAGCAATCAGCCCCAGCATTTT.

This CDR3 is CASSISPSSYNEQFF. The CDR3 nucleotides are TGTGCCAGTAGTATCTCGCCTAGCTCCTACAATGAGCAGTTCTTC. This chain joins TRBV19 and TRBJ2-1; no firm D call. V lost 3 bases and J lost 0, with 9 bases in between. The CDR3 covers 15 residues. CDR1 and CDR2 from the germline V gene are LNHDA and SQIVND (reference sequence).

V and J are TRBV28 and TRBJ2-3, with 11 bases that match TRBD2. This CDR3 contains 16 residues. V was clipped by 6 bases and J by 3 bases; unmatched bases: 8. The germline V gene has CDR1 MDHEN and CDR2 SYDVKM. The CDR3 region is CASRSTSSGGTDTQYF. The CDR3 coding sequence is TGTGCCAGCAGGTCAACCTCTAGCGGGGGGACAGATACGCAGTATTTT. Using reference TRBV28 and TRBJ2-3 for the parts outside the CDR3, the full variable domain is DVKVTQSSRYLVKRTGEKVFLECVQDMDHENMFWYRQDPGLGLRLIYFSYDVKMKEKGDIPEGYSVSREKKERFSLILESASTNQTSMYLCASRSTSSGGTDTQYFGPGTRLTVL.

The V call is TRBV28, the J call TRBJ1-5, with a tentative D call TRBD1 (6 bases). The ends were cut back, 5 bases at V and 1 base at J, with 15 bases in the middle. Germline V lookup: CDR1 MDHEN, CDR2 SYDVKM. The CDR3 has 16 amino acids. The CDR3 DNA reads as TGTGCCAGCAGTGTCAGGGGCGAGTGGAGCAATCAGCCCCAGCATTTT. Protein sequence: CASSVRGEWSNQPQHF.

In this sample, this clone turned up a few times. This chain uses TRBV19 with TRBJ2-5; 8 bases align to TRBD1. V was pared by 7 bases and J by 5 bases, with 6 bases of the junction left unmatched. The CDR3 totals 13 residues. CDR1 and CDR2 from the germline V gene are LNHDA and SQIVND (reference sequence). In nucleotides, the CDR3 is TGTGCCAGTATGGGACAGGCGATGGAGACCCAGTACTTC. Its translation: CASMGQAMETQYF.

V usage is TRBV4-1 and J usage is TRBJ2-2, with a possible D match to TRBD2 (6 bases). V lost 1 base and J 2 bases, leaving 14 bases between the germline ends. Germline V gene lookup returns CDR1 MGHRA and CDR2 YSYEKL. This CDR3 comprises 17 residues. CDR3 in DNA: TGCGCCAGCAGCCAAGGGAGGGGCAGGACCAACACCGGGGAGCTGTTTTTT. This codes for CASSQGRGRTNTGELFF.

The J gene is TRBJ2-3, the V gene TRBV4-2; 9 bases map to TRBD2. V lost 0 bases to trimming and J lost 3 bases; unmatched junction nucleotides: 7. The CDR3 has 17 residues. Germline assignment: CDR1 LGHNA and CDR2 YNFKEQ. CDR3 region: CASSQEGLAGTTDTQYF. CDR3 nucleotide sequence: TGTGCCAGCAGCCAAGAGGGGCTAGCGGGAACGACAGATACGCAGTATTTT.

As to this clone: The sample contains more than one DNA sequence encoding this CDR3. The chain couples TRBV18 to TRBJ1-5; D possibly corresponds to TRBD1 (6 bases). The CDR3 runs to 15 residues. Trimming removed 2 bases from V and 0 bases from J, with 8 bases in between. The germline gives CDR1 KGHSH, CDR2 LQKENI. The CDR3 DNA sequence: TGTGCCAGCTCACCAGAACAGGGTAGCAATCAGCCCCAGCATTTT. Translated: CASSPEQGSNQPQHF.